The present T cell receptor beta chain was sequenced within a study of post-analysis software for immune sequencing data. At the level of the study: Relapsing-remitting, secondary progressive and progressive-relapsing forms of multiple sclerosis all featured among disease courses.

The CDR3 runs 15 residues. Trimming cost V 4 bases and J 4 bases; bases outside gene matches: 4. Germline loops: CDR1 SNHLY, CDR2 FYNNEI. Presence of unique molecular identifiers characterized the TCR beta cDNA libraries. T cells numbering 1 to 10 million yielded cDNA molecules that totaled about 500,000. TCRdb redid the calling of the PCR reads with MiXCR, one entry per CDR3 protein. The sample includes hundreds of thousands of distinct CDR3 sequences, about 57% of them seen just once. In the case of this clonotype: Antigen: not known.

Findings and caveats of the study: Diversity measured as normalized Chao1 was significantly lower in multiple sclerosis patients than in controls. The five TRBV segments detected at higher frequency in patients than in controls included TRBV5-6, TRBV5-1 and TRBV20-1.

The source is a girl between 10 and 17 years old with multiple sclerosis. Source material: blood. This chain uses TRBV2 with TRBJ2-3; 11 bases are a match to TRBD2. Here the CDR3 reads CASSVLAGGADTQYF. CDR3 DNA: TGTGCCAGCAGTGTGTTAGCGGGAGGGGCAGATACGCAGTATTTT.